Included here is one TCR beta chain sequence, with context. This CDR3 has 14 amino acids. The germline V and J ends were trimmed by 7 bases and 1 base, with 11 bases remaining between them. The germline V gene encodes CDR1 SGHNT and CDR2 YENEEA. TCRdb analysed the PCR reads with MiXCR anew, one entry per CDR3 protein. The table lists around 2,800 distinct CDR3 sequences, around 27% of them singletons. The data derive from a study of immune characterization of retroperitoneal liposarcoma. Sequencing was done on a sample of tumor tissue. This clonotype was obtained from a female donor with retroperitoneal liposarcoma. V gene TRBV11-3 combines with J gene TRBJ2-1; D uncertain. CDR3: CASTNPLSYNEQFF. CDR3 DNA sequence: TGTGCCAGCACGAACCCCCTATCCTACAATGAGCAGTTCTTC.